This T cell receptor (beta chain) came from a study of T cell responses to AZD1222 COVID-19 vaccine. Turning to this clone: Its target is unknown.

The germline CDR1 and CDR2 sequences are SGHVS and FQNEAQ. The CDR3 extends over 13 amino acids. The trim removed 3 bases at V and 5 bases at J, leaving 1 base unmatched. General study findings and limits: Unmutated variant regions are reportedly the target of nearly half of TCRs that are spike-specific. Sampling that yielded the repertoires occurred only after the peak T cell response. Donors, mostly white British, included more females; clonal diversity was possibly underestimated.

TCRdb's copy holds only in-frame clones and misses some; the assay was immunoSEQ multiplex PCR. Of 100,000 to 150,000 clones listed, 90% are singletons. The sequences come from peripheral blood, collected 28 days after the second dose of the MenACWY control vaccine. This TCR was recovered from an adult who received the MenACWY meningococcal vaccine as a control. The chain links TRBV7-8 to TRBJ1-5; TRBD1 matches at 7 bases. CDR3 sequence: CASSFRGDQPQHF. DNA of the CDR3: TGTGCCAGCAGCTTCAGGGGGGATCAGCCCCAGCATTTT.